This T cell receptor (beta chain) was recorded in a study of vaccination effects on CD4 cells after COVID-19. Points on this clone: What it binds is not known.

Viral peptide pools were used in the ViraFEST assay to expand antigen-specific CD4+ T cells, and sequencing came afterward. Following 10 days of culture, CD4+ T cells were isolated. All vaccine recipients tested negative for nucleocapsid antibodies and had never contracted SARS-CoV-2 infection. CDR1 is KGHSH, CDR2 LQKENI, per germline. This CDR3 has 17 residues. The V end lost 3 bases, the J end lost 0 bases, and 12 bases lay between the germline ends. Repertoires were generated with immunoSEQ multiplex PCR, while TCRdb's copy carries only in-frame clones and drops some. Of about 71,000 clones in the sample, under 75% were seen once.

The sequenced sample was CD4+ T cells from PBMCs cultured with HCoV-OC43 spike peptides, obtained before COVID-19 vaccination. Indicated subset: HCoV-OC43 spike overlapping peptide pool stimulation. The clonotype was recovered from a human donor who received a COVID-19 vaccine. V is TRBV18 and J is TRBJ2-6; possibly TRBD1 for D (5 bases). The CDR3 coding sequence is TGTGCCAGCTCACCTTCAGGACAAACCTCTGGGGCCAACGTCCTGACTTTC. The encoded protein is CASSPSGQTSGANVLTF.